These 23 T cell receptor beta chains were sequenced from one sample in a study of cytomegalovirus exposure and HLA in healthy donors. Use of 60 Vbeta and 13 Jbeta primers characterized the PCR. Clones were sequenced by immunoSEQ multiplex PCR, and TCRdb holds only the in-frame ones, with some missing. This sample's table has around 70,000 clones. The sample was PBMCs. These receptors were collected from a female donor in good health and CMV-seropositive.

The chain has TRBV5-1 and TRBJ1-5; 9 bases are a match to TRBD1. V trimming: 0 bases; J trimming: 5 bases; junction bases outside the gene matches: 9. The CDR3 consists of 17 residues. Per germline, CDR1 SGHRS and CDR2 YFSETQ. CDR3 sequence (DNA): TGCGCCAGCAGCTTGGGGGCAATAGGACAGGGGCATCAGCCCCAGCATTTT. It is translated as CASSLGAIGQGHQPQHF.

This chain uses TRBV5-1 with TRBJ1-3; 8 bases line up with TRBD1. The germline CDR1 and CDR2 sequences are SGHRS and YFSETQ. The CDR3 sequence is 15 residues long. V lost 3 bases and J lost 3; bases outside the gene matches: 5. CDR3 DNA sequence: TGCGCCAGCAGCTCGGGCGGGACAGGTGGAAACACCATATATTTT. Encoded protein: CASSSGGTGGNTIYF.

The chain combines TRBV29-1 with TRBJ2-3; 8 bases are shared with TRBD1. Per the germline V gene, CDR1 is SQVTM and CDR2 is ANQGSEA. There are 13 residues in the CDR3. Losses at the gene ends were 6 bases for V and 2 bases for J; bases not matched to a gene: 4. The CDR3 DNA is TGCAGCGTAACGGGACAGGACACAGATACGCAGTATTTT. It encodes CSVTGQDTDTQYF.

The chain couples TRBV5-4 to TRBJ2-6, with a tentative D call TRBD1 (6 bases). The CDR3 spans 18 residues. The ends were cut back, 5 bases at V and 0 bases at J, with 18 bases in the middle. The germline CDR1 and CDR2 sequences are SGHNT and YYREEE (reference sequence). CDR3 loop: CASRTLGATVSGANVLTF. The CDR3 bases are TGTGCCAGCAGAACATTGGGGGCCACGGTCTCTGGGGCCAACGTCCTGACTTTC. Full variable domain (remainder filled in from reference TRBV5-4 and TRBJ2-6): ETGVTQSPTHLIKTRGQQVTLRCSSQSGHNTVSWYQQALGQGPQFIFQYYREEENGRGNFPPRFSGLQFPNYSSELNVNALELDDSALYLCASRTLGATVSGANVLTFGAGSRLTVL.

This CDR3 is CASSLGRSGERGGYTF. In DNA form, the CDR3 reads TGTGCCAGCAGCTTAGGACGTTCAGGGGAAAGAGGGGGCTACACCTTC. The rearrangement links TRBV7-8 to TRBJ1-2, with a tentative D call TRBD1 (6 bases). V lost 1 base, J lost 8 bases, and 20 bases lay in between. Per germline, CDR1 SGHVS and CDR2 FQNEAQ. The length of the CDR3 is 16 residues.

V is TRBV7-6 and J is TRBJ2-1, with 7 bases identical to TRBD2. Germline assignment: CDR1 SGHVS and CDR2 FNYEAQ. After removal of 4 bases from V and 11 bases from J, the junction contained 5 bases not matched to a gene. This CDR3 has 12 residues. The CDR3 region has the DNA TGTGCCAGCAGCTCGACTAGCCCCAAGCAGTTCTTC. Amino acids: CASSSTSPKQFF. The full variable domain, rest sourced from reference TRBV7-6 and TRBJ2-1, is GAGVSQSPRYKVTKRGQDVALRCDPISGHVSLYWYRQALGQGPEFLTYFNYEAQQDKSGLPNDRFSAERPEGSISTLTIQRTEQRDSAMYRCASSSTSPKQFFGPGTRLTVL.

This chain links TRBV7-9 with TRBJ1-6, with TRBD1 as a possible D gene (5 bases). Germline CDR1 and CDR2: SEHNR and FQNEAQ (reference sequence). CDR3 length: 14 amino acids. Trimming shortened V by 9 bases and J by 7 bases, and 16 bases separated the two germline ends. This chain's CDR3 is CASNDSRRNSPLHF. CDR3 in DNA: TGTGCCAGTAACGACAGCCGAAGAAATTCACCCCTCCACTTT.

The chain carries TRBV19 and TRBJ1-4; 11 bases line up with TRBD1. This CDR3 has 15 amino acids. The germline gives CDR1 LNHDA, CDR2 SQIVND (reference sequence). Trimming cost V 1 base and J 7 bases; bases outside gene matches: 2. In nucleotides, the CDR3 is TGTGCCAGTAGTATAGTTGGGACAGGGGGTGAAAAACTGTTTTTT. Amino acids: CASSIVGTGGEKLFF.

This chain uses TRBV5-1 with TRBJ2-1; 11 bases align to TRBD2. Germline V gene lookup returns CDR1 SGHRS and CDR2 YFSETQ. The trim removed 4 bases at V and 5 bases at J, leaving 8 bases unmatched. The length of the CDR3 is 16 residues. As DNA, the CDR3 is TGCGCCAGCAGCCCTCTAGCGGGAGGTACCGACAATGAGCAGTTCTTC. This translates into CASSPLAGGTDNEQFF.

The V gene is TRBV13, the J gene TRBJ2-3; 14 bases are shared with TRBD2. Germline CDR1 and CDR2: PRHDT and FYEKMQ (reference sequence). With 3 bases clipped from V and 6 bases from J, the junction kept 5 bases outside the gene matches. CDR3 length: 16 residues. This CDR3 reads CASSLRLAGGMDTQYF. Written as DNA, the CDR3 is TGTGCCAGCAGCTTGAGACTAGCGGGAGGGATGGATACGCAGTATTTT.

The gene calls are TRBV20-1 and TRBJ1-1; D gene unclear. The CDR3 totals 11 residues. Trimming took 4 bases from V and 5 from J, leaving 8 bases between them. CDR1 is DFQATT and CDR2 is SNEGSKA in the germline V gene (reference sequence). Here the CDR3 DNA reads TGCAGTGCTAAGGGAGGAACTGAAGCTTTCTTT. Its protein product is CSAKGGTEAFF.

As DNA, the CDR3 is TGTGCCAGCAGCTTAGGGGACAGGGACCGGTACAGGGAGACCCAGTACTTC. Its protein product is CASSLGDRDRYRETQYF. The V call is TRBV7-6, the J call TRBJ2-5, with TRBD1 matching 9 bases. The CDR3 spans 17 residues. J was trimmed by 5 bases and V by 1 base; bases with no gene match: 11. Looked up from germline, CDR1 is SGHVS and CDR2 is FNYEAQ.

The chain has TRBV27 and TRBJ2-1; 8 nucleotides align to TRBD1. V was pared by 7 bases and J by 5 bases, with 10 bases of the junction left unmatched. The germline V gene has CDR1 MNHEY and CDR2 SMNVEV (reference sequence). The CDR3 loop spans 15 amino acids. CDR3 amino acids: CASMPGQGADNEQFF. The DNA for the CDR3 is TGTGCCAGCATGCCCGGACAGGGAGCCGACAATGAGCAGTTCTTC.

The V and J genes are TRBV18 and TRBJ1-2; 12 bases are shared with TRBD1. The CDR3 length is 14 residues. After removal of 2 bases from V and 8 bases from J, the junction contained 3 bases not matched to a gene. Germline assignment: CDR1 KGHSH and CDR2 LQKENI. CDR3 coding DNA: TGTGCCAGCTCACCAGGGACAGGGGGCGAAGGCTACACCTTC. It translates to CASSPGTGGEGYTF. Full variable domain (missing parts from reference TRBV18 and TRBJ1-2): NAGVMQNPRHLVRRRGQEARLRCSPMKGHSHVYWYRQLPEEGLKFMVYLQKENIIDESGMPKERFSAEFPKEGPSILRIQQVVRGDSAAYFCASSPGTGGEGYTFGSGTRLTVV.

V and J are TRBV7-2 and TRBJ2-7, with a possible D match to TRBD1 (6 bases). Between the trimmed V and J ends, which lost 3 bases and 5 bases, there was a span of 20 bases. Per the germline V gene, CDR1 is SGHTA and CDR2 is FQGNSA. This CDR3 contains 16 residues. DNA of the CDR3: TGTGCCAGCAGCTTTAGGGGGTCGACTATCGTCCACGAGCAGTACTTC. It codes for CASSFRGSTIVHEQYF.

This chain connects TRBV19 to TRBJ2-7, with TRBD1 as a possible D gene (5 bases). Germline loops: CDR1 LNHDA, CDR2 SQIVND (reference sequence). The CDR3 sequence is 14 residues long. V was cut by 1 base and J by 2 bases, with 9 bases left in between. This chain's CDR3 is CASSIGRGTYEQYF. DNA for the CDR3: TGTGCCAGTAGTATAGGTAGGGGTACCTACGAGCAGTACTTC.

This chain links TRBV18 with TRBJ2-1; 7 nucleotides agree with TRBD1. J lost 7 bases, V lost 3 bases, and 6 bases had no gene match. From germline, CDR1 is KGHSH and CDR2 LQKENI. The CDR3 length is 14 residues. CDR3 in amino acids: CASSPPDRMNEQFF. CDR3 in DNA: TGTGCCAGCTCACCTCCGGACAGGATGAATGAGCAGTTCTTC.

The chain has TRBV19 and TRBJ2-5, with a possible D match to TRBD1 (6 bases). V was shortened by 5 bases and J by 2 bases, with 15 bases between the two germline ends. The CDR3 consists of 15 residues. Germline lookup yields CDR1 LNHDA and CDR2 SQIVND (reference sequence). The CDR3 bases are TGTGCCAGTAGTCCCCCAGGGGCAGGACAAGAGACCCAGTACTTC. Translated: CASSPPGAGQETQYF.

V usage is TRBV13 and J usage is TRBJ2-7; 7 bases agree with TRBD1. This CDR3 contains 15 residues. Germline V gene sequence: CDR1 PRHDT, CDR2 FYEKMQ (reference sequence). V was clipped by 6 bases and J by 0 bases; unmatched bases: 8. Here the CDR3 reads CASSTTGQISYEQYF. In DNA form, the CDR3 reads TGTGCCAGCAGTACTACGGGACAGATCTCCTACGAGCAGTACTTC.

The rearrangement joins TRBV18 to TRBJ2-5; TRBD1 matches at 8 bases. Trimming at V came to 3 bases and at J to 5 bases, leaving 2 bases not matched to a gene. Germline CDR1 KGHSH, CDR2 LQKENI. This CDR3 has 13 amino acids. CDR3 sequence (DNA): TGTGCCAGCTCACCGGGACAGGATGAGACCCAGTACTTC. Amino acid sequence: CASSPGQDETQYF.

The rearrangement uses TRBV7-9 and TRBJ2-5; 7 nucleotides align to TRBD2. Germline V gives CDR1 SEHNR, CDR2 FQNEAQ (reference sequence). The ends lost 5 bases at V and 9 bases at J; junction bases unmatched: 12. The CDR3 is made up of 14 amino acids. This chain's CDR3 is CASSHTFGEGPQYF. CDR3 sequence (DNA): TGTGCCAGCAGCCACACCTTTGGGGAGGGACCCCAGTACTTC.

The chain combines TRBV15 with TRBJ1-1; unclear D gene. This CDR3 region has 14 residues. Per the germline V gene, CDR1 is LNHNV and CDR2 is YYDKDF (reference sequence). V was shortened by 0 bases and J by 7 bases, with 12 bases between the two germline ends. The CDR3 DNA reads TGTGCCACCAGCAGAGATCGAGGCGGAGGTGAAGCTTTCTTT. Translation gives CATSRDRGGGEAFF.

The chain joins TRBV19 to TRBJ2-5, with 7 bases identical to TRBD1. Germline loops: CDR1 LNHDA, CDR2 SQIVND (reference sequence). V lost 5 bases and J lost 7; bases outside the gene matches: 7. This CDR3 has 13 amino acids. The CDR3 sequence is CASSLGTAGTQYF. As DNA, the CDR3 is TGTGCCAGTAGTCTTGGGACAGCCGGGACCCAGTACTTC.